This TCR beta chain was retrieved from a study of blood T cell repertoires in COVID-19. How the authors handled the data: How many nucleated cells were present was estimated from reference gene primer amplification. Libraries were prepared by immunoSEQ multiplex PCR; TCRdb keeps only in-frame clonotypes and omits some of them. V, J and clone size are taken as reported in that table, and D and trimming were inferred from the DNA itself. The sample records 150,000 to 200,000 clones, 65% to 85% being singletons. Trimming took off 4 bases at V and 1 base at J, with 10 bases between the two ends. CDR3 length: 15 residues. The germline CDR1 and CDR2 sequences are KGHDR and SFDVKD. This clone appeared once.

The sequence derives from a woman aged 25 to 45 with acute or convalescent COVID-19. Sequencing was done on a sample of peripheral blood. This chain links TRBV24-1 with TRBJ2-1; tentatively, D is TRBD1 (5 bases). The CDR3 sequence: CATSEGARSYNEQFF. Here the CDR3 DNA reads TGTGCCACCAGTGAAGGGGCTAGATCCTACAATGAGCAGTTCTTC.